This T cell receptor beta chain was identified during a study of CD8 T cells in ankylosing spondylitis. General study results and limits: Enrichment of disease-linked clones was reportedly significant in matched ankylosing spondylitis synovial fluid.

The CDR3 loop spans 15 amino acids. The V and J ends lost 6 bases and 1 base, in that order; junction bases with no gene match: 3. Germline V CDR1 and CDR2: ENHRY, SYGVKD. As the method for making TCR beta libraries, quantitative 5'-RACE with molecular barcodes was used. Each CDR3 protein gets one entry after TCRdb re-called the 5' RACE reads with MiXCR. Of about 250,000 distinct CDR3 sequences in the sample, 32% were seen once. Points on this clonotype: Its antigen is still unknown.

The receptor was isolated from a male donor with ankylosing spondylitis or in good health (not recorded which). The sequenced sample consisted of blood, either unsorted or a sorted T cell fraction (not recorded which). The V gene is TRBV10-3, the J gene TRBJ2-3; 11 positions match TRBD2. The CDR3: CAIRVLAGGTDTQYF. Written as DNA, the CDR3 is TGTGCCATCAGGGTACTAGCGGGGGGCACAGATACGCAGTATTTT.